This T cell receptor (beta chain) is from a study of blood T cell repertoires in COVID-19. As for the study in general: T cells, B-cell-depleted T cells, or PBMCs provided the cDNA or gDNA that served as material.

V was pared by 4 bases and J by 5 bases, with 17 bases between. Germline CDR1 LGHDT, CDR2 YNNKEL (reference sequence). CDR3 length: 16 amino acids. Authors' methods: How many nucleated cells were present was estimated from reference gene primer amplification. Libraries were prepared by immunoSEQ multiplex PCR; TCRdb keeps only in-frame clonotypes and omits some of them. From that table come the V and J calls and clone size; the DNA was used to work out D and trimming. The sample comprises some 130,000 clones, over 70% of which are singletons, and roughly a fifth rests with the top ten. Input material: peripheral blood. This chain links TRBV3-1 (or the pseudogene TRBV3-2) with TRBJ2-2; tentatively, D is TRBD2 (5 bases). The receptor's source is an elderly man with acute or convalescent COVID-19. CDR3 sequence: CASSPNTPRGTGELFF. The CDR3 DNA reads as TGTGCCAGCAGCCCGAATACGCCGAGAGGGACCGGGGAGCTGTTTTTT.